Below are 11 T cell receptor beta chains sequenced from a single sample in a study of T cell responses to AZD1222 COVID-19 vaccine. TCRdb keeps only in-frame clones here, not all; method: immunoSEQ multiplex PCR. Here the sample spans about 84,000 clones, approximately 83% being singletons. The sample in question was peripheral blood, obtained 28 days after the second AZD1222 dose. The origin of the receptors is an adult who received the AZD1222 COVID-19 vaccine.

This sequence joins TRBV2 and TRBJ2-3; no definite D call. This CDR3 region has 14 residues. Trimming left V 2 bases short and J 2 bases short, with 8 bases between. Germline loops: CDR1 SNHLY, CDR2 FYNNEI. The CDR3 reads CASSETTYTDTQYF. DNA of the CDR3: TGTGCCAGCAGTGAAACGACATACACAGATACGCAGTATTTT.

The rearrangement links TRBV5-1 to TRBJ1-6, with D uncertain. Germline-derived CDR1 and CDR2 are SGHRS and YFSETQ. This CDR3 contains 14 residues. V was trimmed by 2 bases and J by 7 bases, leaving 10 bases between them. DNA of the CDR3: TGCGCCAGCAGCTTACTTTTCGGCAATTCACCCCTCCACTTT. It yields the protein CASSLLFGNSPLHF.

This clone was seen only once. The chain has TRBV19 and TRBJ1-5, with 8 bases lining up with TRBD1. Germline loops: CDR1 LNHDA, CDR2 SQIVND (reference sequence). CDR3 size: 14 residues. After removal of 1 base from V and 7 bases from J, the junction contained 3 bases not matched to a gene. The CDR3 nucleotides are TGTGCCAGTAGTATAGGGGACAGGCCCCAGCCCCAGCATTTT. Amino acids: CASSIGDRPQPQHF.

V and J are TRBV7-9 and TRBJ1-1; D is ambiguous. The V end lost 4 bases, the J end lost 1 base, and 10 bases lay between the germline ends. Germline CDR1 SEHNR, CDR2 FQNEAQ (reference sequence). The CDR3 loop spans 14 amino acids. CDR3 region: CASSSRTKNTEAFF. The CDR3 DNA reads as TGTGCCAGCAGCTCACGAACTAAGAACACTGAAGCTTTCTTT.

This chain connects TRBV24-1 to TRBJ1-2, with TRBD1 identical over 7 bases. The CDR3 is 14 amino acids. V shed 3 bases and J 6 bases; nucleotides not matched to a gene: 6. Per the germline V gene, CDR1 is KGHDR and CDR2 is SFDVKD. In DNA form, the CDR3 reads TGTGCCACCAGTGATCCCCTACAGGGGAATGGCTACACCTTC. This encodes CATSDPLQGNGYTF.

The CDR3 sequence is CASSFQGTLSSTIYF. CDR3 bases: TGTGCCAGCAGCTTTCAAGGGACACTGTCTAGCACCATATATTTT. The chain has TRBV5-8 and TRBJ1-3; TRBD1 is a possible D gene (6 bases). The CDR3 is made up of 15 amino acids. V lost 2 bases, J lost 9 bases, and 18 bases lay in between. Germline CDR1 is SGHTS and CDR2 is YDEGEE.

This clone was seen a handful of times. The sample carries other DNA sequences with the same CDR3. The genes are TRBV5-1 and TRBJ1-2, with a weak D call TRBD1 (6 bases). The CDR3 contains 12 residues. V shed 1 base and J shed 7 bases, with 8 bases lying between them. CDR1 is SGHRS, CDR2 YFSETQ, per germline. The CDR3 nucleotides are TGCGCCAGCAGCTTGACAGGGAGTGGCTACACCTTC. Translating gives CASSLTGSGYTF.

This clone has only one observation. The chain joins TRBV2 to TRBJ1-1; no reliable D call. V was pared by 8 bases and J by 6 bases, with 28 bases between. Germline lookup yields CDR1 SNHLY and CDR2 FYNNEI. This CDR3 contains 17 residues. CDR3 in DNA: TGTGCCAGCGTCCTAGAGGGAAACCCGAGGTGGATCGCTGAAGCTTTCTTT. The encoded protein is CASVLEGNPRWIAEAFF.

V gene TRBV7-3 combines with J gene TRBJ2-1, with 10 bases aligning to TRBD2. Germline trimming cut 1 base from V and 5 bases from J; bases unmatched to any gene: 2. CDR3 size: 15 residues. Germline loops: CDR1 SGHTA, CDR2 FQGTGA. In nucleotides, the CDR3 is TGTGCCAGCAGCTTAAAAGCGGGGGGGAACAATGAGCAGTTCTTC. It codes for CASSLKAGGNNEQFF.

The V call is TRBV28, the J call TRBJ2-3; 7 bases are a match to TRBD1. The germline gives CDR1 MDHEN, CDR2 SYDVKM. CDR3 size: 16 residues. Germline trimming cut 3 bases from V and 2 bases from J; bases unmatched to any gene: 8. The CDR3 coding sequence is TGTGCCAGCAGTTTCCCCAGGACAGGATACACAGATACGCAGTATTTT. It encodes CASSFPRTGYTDTQYF.

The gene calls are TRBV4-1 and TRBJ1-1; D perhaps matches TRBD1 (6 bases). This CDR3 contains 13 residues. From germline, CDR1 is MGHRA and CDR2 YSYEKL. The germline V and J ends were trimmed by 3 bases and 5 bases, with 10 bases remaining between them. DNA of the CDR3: TGCGCCAGCAGCCAGGTGAGGGGGACTGAAGCTTTCTTT. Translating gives CASSQVRGTEAFF.